The 8 T cell receptor beta chains below come from one sample, sequenced in a study of T cell clonotyping in hematopoietic cell transplantation (dated by TCRdb to about 2021). The sample's time point label, decoded: recipient sample about 28 days before transplant, after cytoreduction. The method was the immunoSEQ multiplex PCR assay. Drawn from immuneACCESS, this table holds only the in-frame rearrangements with V and J called that TCRdb kept. Clones are partly lost; checked studies trace under half to an unresolved V gene and leave the rest unexplained. The sample contains about 45,000 clones, approximately 80% of them found a single time. Of the sample, approximately 5.7% is held by the ten largest clones. Specimen: peripheral blood mononuclear cells, collected before stem cell transplant. The receptors stem from a man in his fifties or sixties with myelodysplastic syndrome. Some clones in this sample may be carry-over from other donors' samples.

The chain couples TRBV7-2 to TRBJ2-2, with 7 bases matching TRBD1. Germline CDR1 reads SGHTA; CDR2 reads FQGNSA. The CDR3 runs 15 residues. V dropped 1 base and J dropped 2; count of bases not matched to a gene: 1. CDR3 in amino acids: CASSLGTGNTGELFF. In DNA form, the CDR3 reads TGTGCCAGCAGCTTAGGGACAGGAAACACCGGGGAGCTGTTTTTT.

In this sample, this clone turned up a few times. The chain links TRBV12-5 to TRBJ2-2, with D tentatively TRBD2 (5 bases). Germline V gives CDR1 LGHNT, CDR2 FRNRAP. The ends were cut back, 5 bases at V and 9 bases at J, with 10 bases in the middle. The CDR3 length is 12 residues. CDR3 sequence reads: CASGPSGRELFF. In nucleotides, the CDR3 is TGTGCTAGTGGTCCCTCGGGAAGGGAGCTGTTTTTT.

The chain recombines TRBV19 with TRBJ1-4; perhaps TRBD1 as D (6 bases). The CDR3 consists of 14 residues. Per the germline V gene, CDR1 is LNHDA and CDR2 is SQIVND (reference sequence). Trimming cost V 6 bases and J 8 bases, with 16 bases left between them. CDR3 nucleotide sequence: TGTGCCAGTAGGGGGGGGGCATCCGGAGAAAAACTGTTTTTT. Residues: CASRGGASGEKLFF.

The count of this clone is one. This chain uses TRBV4-2 with TRBJ2-2; D call uncertain. The CDR3 sequence is 15 residues long. CDR1 and CDR2 (germline): LGHNA, YNFKEQ. The V and J ends lost 0 bases and 4 bases respectively, with 9 bases between them. Written as DNA, the CDR3 is TGTGCCAGCAGCCAAGATGAGGTTTCCACCGGGGAGCTGTTTTTT. As protein: CASSQDEVSTGELFF.

The J gene is TRBJ1-3, the V gene TRBV28; D unclear. CDR3 length: 15 amino acids. V lost 3 bases, J lost 0 bases, and 9 bases lay in between. Germline V gives CDR1 MDHEN, CDR2 SYDVKM. The CDR3, as DNA: TGTGCCAGCAGTTTTCCCTCCGACTCTGGAAACACCATATATTTT. It codes for CASSFPSDSGNTIYF.

The chain carries TRBV6-5 and TRBJ1-2; D unclear. V was cut by 10 bases and J by 4 bases, with 16 bases left in between. From germline, CDR1 is MNHEY and CDR2 SVGAGI. CDR3 size: 13 residues. CDR3 DNA: TGTGCCACCCAACCCAACGCTGGCTATGGCTACACCTTC. The encoded protein is CATQPNAGYGYTF.

CDR3 nucleotides: TGTGCCAGCAGCTTAAGTGGGACTGGAGGGGACACTGAAGCTTTCTTT. Its translation is CASSLSGTGGDTEAFF. The chain employs TRBV7-3 and TRBJ1-1, with TRBD1 as a possible D gene (5 bases). The V gene's germline CDR1 is SGHTA and CDR2 FQGTGA. The CDR3 sequence is 16 residues long. V was pared by 1 base and J by 3 bases, with 15 bases between.

The rearrangement links TRBV4-3 to TRBJ1-6; no firm D call. Germline-derived CDR1 and CDR2 are LGHNA and YSLEER. The V and J ends lost 0 bases and 10 bases respectively, with 16 bases between them. The CDR3 is 16 residues long. CDR3 coding DNA: TGCGCCAGCAGCCAAGATATGAGGGAGTTAAGATCACCCCTCCACTTT. Translating gives CASSQDMRELRSPLHF.